This T cell receptor beta chain was recorded in a study of siplizumab effects on memory and regulatory T cells. Sequenced by immunoSEQ multiplex PCR; TCRdb stores in-frame clones only, minus some. The sample lists 85,000 to 130,000 clones, 75% to 95% occurring once. The germline V gene has CDR1 PRHDT and CDR2 FYEKMQ (reference sequence). The CDR3 is 17 residues long. V lost 4 bases and J lost 4; bases outside the gene matches: 13. The TCR was taken from a human donor in good health. Some clones in this sample may be carry-over from other donors' samples. V is TRBV13 and J is TRBJ2-7, with 10 positions matching TRBD2. The sequencing sample was made of CD4+ T cells sorted from blood. This chain's CDR3 is CASSYRAGTSVYYEQYF. The CDR3 DNA is TGTGCCAGCAGCTACCGCGCCGGGACTAGCGTTTATTACGAGCAGTACTTC.